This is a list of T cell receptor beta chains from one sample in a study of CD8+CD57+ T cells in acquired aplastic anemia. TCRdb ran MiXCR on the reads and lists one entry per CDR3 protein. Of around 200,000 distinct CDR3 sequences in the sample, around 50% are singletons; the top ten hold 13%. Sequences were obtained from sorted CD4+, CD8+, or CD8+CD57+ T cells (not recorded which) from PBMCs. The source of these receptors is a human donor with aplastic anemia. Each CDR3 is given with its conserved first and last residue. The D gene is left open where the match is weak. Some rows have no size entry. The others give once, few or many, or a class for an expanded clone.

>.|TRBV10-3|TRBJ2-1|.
TGTGCCATCAACTTCTCCGAGATATACAATGAGCAGTTCTTC
CAINFSEIYNEQFF
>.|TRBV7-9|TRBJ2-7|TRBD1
TGTGCCAGCAGCGTAGGGACAGGGAGAATATACGAGCAGTACTTC
CASSVGTGRIYEQYF
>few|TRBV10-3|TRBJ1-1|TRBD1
TGTGCCATCAGTGAAGGGGGCGTCTTATCTTTCTTT
CAISEGGVLSFF
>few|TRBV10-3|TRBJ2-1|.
TGTGCCATCAGTGATAAGCCCACGGGTAACAATGAGCAGTTCTTC
CAISDKPTGNNEQFF
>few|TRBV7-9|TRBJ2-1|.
TGTGCCTTTTTTAGTGACACCTACAATGAGCAGTTCTTC
CAFFSDTYNEQFF
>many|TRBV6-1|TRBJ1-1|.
TGTGCCAGCAGTGAAGACAGCTCTCTAGCAGCTTTCTTT
CASSEDSSLAAFF
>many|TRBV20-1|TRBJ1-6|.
TGCAGTGCTAGGATTAGGGATTCACCCCTCCACTTT
CSARIRDSPLHF
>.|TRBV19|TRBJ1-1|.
TGTGCCAGTAGTCCGCGGGGGATCTGGAAGACTGAAGCTTTCTTT
CASSPRGIWKTEAFF
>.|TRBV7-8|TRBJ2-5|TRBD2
TGTGCCAGCAGCTTAGTTCCCGGGGGACTAGCGGAACAAGAGACCCAGTACTTC
CASSLVPGGLAEQETQYF
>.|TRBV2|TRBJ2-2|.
TGTGCCAGCAGCTCCGACAGGTCAGTGACCGGGGAGCTGTTTTTT
CASSSDRSVTGELFF
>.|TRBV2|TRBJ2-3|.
TGTGCCAGCAGCGGTCCTACGCAGTATTTT
CASSGPTQYF
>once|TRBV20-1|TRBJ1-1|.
TGCAGTGCTAGAGAGATACAGGGAACTGGAGCTTTCTTT
CSAREIQGTGAFF
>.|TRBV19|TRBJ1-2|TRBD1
TGTGCCAGTAGTATTGGGGCAGGGGGCGGCTACACCTTC
CASSIGAGGGYTF
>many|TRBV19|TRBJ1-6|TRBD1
TGTGCCAGTAGTATCCGATCCGGGACAGGGGAGAATTCACCCCTCCACTTT
CASSIRSGTGENSPLHF
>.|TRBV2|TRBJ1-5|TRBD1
TGTGCCAGCGGCCGGACAGGGGTGGATCAGCCCCAGCATTTT
CASGRTGVDQPQHF
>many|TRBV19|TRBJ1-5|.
TGTGCCAGTACCCCTAAGAACTTTGGGCAGCCCCAGCATTTT
CASTPKNFGQPQHF
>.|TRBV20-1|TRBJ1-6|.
TGCAGTGCTAGAAGGACAGTTAATTCACCCCTCCACTTT
CSARRTVNSPLHF